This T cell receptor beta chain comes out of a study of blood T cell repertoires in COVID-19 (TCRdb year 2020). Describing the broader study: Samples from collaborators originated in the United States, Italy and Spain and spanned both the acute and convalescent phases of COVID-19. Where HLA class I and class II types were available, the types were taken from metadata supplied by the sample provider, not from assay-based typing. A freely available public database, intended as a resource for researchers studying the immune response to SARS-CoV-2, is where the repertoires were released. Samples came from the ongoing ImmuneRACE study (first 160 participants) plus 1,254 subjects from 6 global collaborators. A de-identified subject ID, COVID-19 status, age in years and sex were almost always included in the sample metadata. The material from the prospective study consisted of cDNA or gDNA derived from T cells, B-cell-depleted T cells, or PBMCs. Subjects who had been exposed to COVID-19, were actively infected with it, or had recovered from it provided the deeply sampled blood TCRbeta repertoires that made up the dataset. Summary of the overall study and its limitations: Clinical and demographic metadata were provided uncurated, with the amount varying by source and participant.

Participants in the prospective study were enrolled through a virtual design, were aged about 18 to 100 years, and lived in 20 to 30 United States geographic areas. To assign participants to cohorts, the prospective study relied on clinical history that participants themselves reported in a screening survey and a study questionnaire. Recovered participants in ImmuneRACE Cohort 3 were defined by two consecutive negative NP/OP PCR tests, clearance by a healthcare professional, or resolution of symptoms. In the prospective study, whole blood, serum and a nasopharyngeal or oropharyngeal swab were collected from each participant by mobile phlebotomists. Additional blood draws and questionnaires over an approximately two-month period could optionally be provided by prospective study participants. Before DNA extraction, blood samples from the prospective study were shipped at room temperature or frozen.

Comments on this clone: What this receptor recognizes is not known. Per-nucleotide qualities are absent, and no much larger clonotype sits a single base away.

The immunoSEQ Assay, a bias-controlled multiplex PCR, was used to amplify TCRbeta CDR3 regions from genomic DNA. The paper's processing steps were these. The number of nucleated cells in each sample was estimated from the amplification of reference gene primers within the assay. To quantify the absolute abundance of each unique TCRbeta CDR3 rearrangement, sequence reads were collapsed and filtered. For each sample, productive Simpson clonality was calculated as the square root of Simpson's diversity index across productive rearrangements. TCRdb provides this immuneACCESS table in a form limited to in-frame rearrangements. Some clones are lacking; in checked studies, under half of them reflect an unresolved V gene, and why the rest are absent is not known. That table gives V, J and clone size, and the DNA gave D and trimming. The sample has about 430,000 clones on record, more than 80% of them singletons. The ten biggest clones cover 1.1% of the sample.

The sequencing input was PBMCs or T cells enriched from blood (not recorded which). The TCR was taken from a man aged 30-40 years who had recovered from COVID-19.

The nucleotide sequence reads as follows: TGTGCCAGCAGCCCGGGACAGGCAGCCCTCTCGCCCCAGCATTTT. This translates into CASSPGQAALSPQHF. Recombination joined TRBV28 with TRBJ1-5, with 8 central nucleotides matching TRBD1. The germline V gene gives CDR1 as MDHEN and CDR2 as SYDVKM. From its cysteine to its phenylalanine, the CDR3 spans 15 amino acids. The entry retains the CDR3 DNA only, 45 bases that are in frame from base 1. The junction shows trimming of 6 bases on V and 9 bases on J, and the gene matches do not reach 13 bases of it.